This T cell receptor (beta chain) comes out of a study of OX40 agonist ivuxolimab in advanced cancers. Regarding the complete study: Ivuxolimab was a fully human IgG2 agonistic monoclonal antibody targeting the costimulatory receptor OX40 (CD134). The monotherapy dose-escalation portion (N = 52 patients) of the phase I ivuxolimab trial is reported in the paper. Intravenous ivuxolimab was administered to patients every 2 weeks at six dose levels: 0.01, 0.1, 0.3, 1.5, 3 and 10 mg/kg. Partial responses occurred in three dose-escalation patients, of whom one had hepatocellular carcinoma and two had cutaneous melanoma. Patients were allowed to have had prior anti-PD-1, anti-PD-L1 or anti-CTLA-4 therapy, and 40% of the dose-escalation patients had been treated with checkpoint inhibitors. Peripheral TCRbeta sequencing was intended to test whether TCR sequence diversity was altered and clonal T-cell expansion was caused by ivuxolimab. Among the approximately 50 dose-escalation patients, some 20 had hepatocellular carcinoma, 15 or so melanoma, 9 renal cell carcinoma and 9 head and neck cancer. The dose-escalation cohort was around 84% male with a mean age of approximately 60 years, ranging from 23 to 79. Points the paper makes about the study in general: The antigen specificity of the peripheral T cells that underwent clonal expansion was not determined. In the 0.1-3.0 mg/kg groups, partial responders had among the lowest normalized peripheral clonal expansion, particularly in CD8+ T cells. On average, CD8+ T cells showed more expanded clones than CD4+ T cells after ivuxolimab. At doses from 0.1 to 3.0 mg/kg, clonal expansion was seen in both CD4+ and CD8+ blood T cells between baseline and week 6. Low levels of normalized T-cell clonal expansion were also seen in some patients who did not respond.

For sequencing of the TCRbeta CDR3 region, genomic DNA was extracted from the sorted cells. TCRbeta CDR3 regions were sequenced using the immunoSEQ Assay. TCRdb holds this immuneACCESS table with in-frame rearrangements only. Some clones are missing; in checked studies, unresolved V genes explain under half, and the rest has no known cause. This sample comprises tens of thousands of clones, around 83% of them detected only once. Of the sample, about 16% falls within the top ten clones. The trial excluded patients who had a history of autoimmune disease or were on systemic immunosuppression. Peripheral blood for TCR sequencing was collected from all dose cohorts at baseline, on cycle 4 day 1, and on cycle 7 day 1. The samples were drawn from a first-in-human, open-label, multicenter phase I dose-escalation trial of ivuxolimab. Adults with locally advanced or metastatic head and neck squamous cell, hepatocellular, melanoma or renal cell carcinoma were enrolled in the trial. Before TCR sequencing, CD4+ T cells and CD8+ T cells were sorted from peripheral blood as separate populations.

Comments on this clone: What this receptor recognizes is not known. The record has no base qualities; no much larger clone is one base away.

Based on the germline V gene, the CDR1 and CDR2 sequences are SQVTM and ANQGSEA. Germline trimming amounts to 4 bases on V and 3 bases on J, with 2 as the count of junction bases outside the gene matches. From the cysteine up to the phenylalanine, the CDR3 has a length of 13 residues. CDR3 DNA only is kept here, 39 bases in frame from base 1. Material: CD4+ or CD8+ T cells sorted from blood, obtained in a trial of the OX40 agonist ivuxolimab. Recombination linked TRBV29-1 to TRBJ2-7; the junction holds 11 bases that match TRBD2. The TCR sequence derives from an adult with an advanced solid tumor such as melanoma, head and neck, liver or kidney cancer. For the CDR3, the sequence is CSVVTSGNYEQYF. The DNA reads TGCAGCGTTGTGACTAGCGGGAACTACGAGCAGTACTTC.